One and the same sample provided the 14 T cell receptor beta chains below, sequenced in a study of molecular identifiers for immune sequencing clone quantification. TCRdb recomputed calls from the PCR reads with MiXCR, one row per CDR3 protein. The table has 350,000 or so distinct CDR3 sequences, about 20% seen once. Sequenced sample: naive CD8+ T cells from blood, with Jurkat cell RNA spiked in. As for subset: FACS-sorted CD8+CD4-CCR7+CD45RA+ naive T cells. All receptors come from a human donor in good health. Some libraries in this study had Jurkat cell RNA spiked in.

Turning to this clonotype: This may stem from a read error, because a much larger clone lies one nucleotide away. The genes are TRBV6-5 and TRBJ2-6; possible D gene TRBD1, 5 bases. Germline CDR1 and CDR2: MNHEY and SVGAGI. The length of the CDR3 is 16 residues. CDR3 in amino acids: CASSYSSLSGANVQTF. CDR3 bases: TGTGCCAGCAGTTACTCGTCCCTCTCTGGGGCCAACGTCCAGACTTTC.

This clonotype showed up many times. The chain joins TRBV15 to TRBJ1-1; D is ambiguous. The V gene lost 4 bases and the J gene lost 0 bases, with 12 bases spanning the gap. Germline-derived CDR1 and CDR2 are LNHNV and YYDKDF (reference sequence). CDR3 length: 15 amino acids. The CDR3 sequence: CATSIYNRMNTEAFF. CDR3 nucleotides: TGTGCCACCAGCATTTATAACAGAATGAACACTGAAGCTTTCTTT.

This clonotype was seen repeatedly, ten times or more. This rearrangement joins TRBV27 to TRBJ2-3, with TRBD2 as a possible D gene (5 bases). This CDR3 has 15 residues. Deletions cut 4 bases from V and 1 base from J, with 12 bases between. Germline V gene sequence: CDR1 MNHEY, CDR2 SMNVEV (reference sequence). The CDR3 DNA is TGTGCCAGCAGTTCCTACCTGGAGGGCACAGATACGCAGTATTTT. The encoded protein is CASSSYLEGTDTQYF.

This clonotype was recorded many times. The chain uses TRBV4-2 and TRBJ1-2; TRBD1 matches at 7 bases. Germline loops: CDR1 LGHNA, CDR2 YNFKEQ. Trimming cost V 6 bases and J 10 bases; bases outside gene matches: 14. The CDR3 extends over 14 amino acids. The CDR3 region is CASSPSETGKFYTF. The CDR3 DNA reads TGTGCCAGCAGTCCGTCCGAGACAGGGAAATTCTACACCTTC.

This clonotype has just a few counts. The J gene is TRBJ1-1, the V gene TRBV10-2; D perhaps matches TRBD1 (6 bases). CDR3 size: 14 residues. V lost 2 bases and J 5 bases, leaving 12 bases between the germline ends. Germline V gene data show CDR1 as WSHSY and CDR2 as SAAADI. CDR3 in DNA: TGCGCCAGCAGTGAGAGGGCAGGGGTGACTGAAGCTTTCTTT. It yields the protein CASSERAGVTEAFF.

In this sample, this clonotype turned up a few times. This could be a read error, since a much larger clone is one nucleotide away. CDR3 coding DNA: TGCGCCAGCAGTTTATGGGACTCGATTTACGAGCAGCACTTC. It codes for CASSLWDSIYEQHF. The J gene is TRBJ2-7, the V gene TRBV5-1; weak D call: TRBD2 (6 bases). The germline V gene encodes CDR1 SGHRS and CDR2 YFSETQ. CDR3 length equals 14 residues.

Ten or more counts support this clonotype. This chain connects TRBV19 to TRBJ2-4; 7 bases map to TRBD2. In germline, CDR1 is LNHDA, CDR2 SQIVND (reference sequence). V was clipped by 4 bases and J by 6 bases; unmatched bases: 12. This CDR3 comprises 16 residues. The CDR3 reads CASSSRDYASINIQYF. The CDR3 DNA sequence: TGTGCCAGTAGTAGCCGGGACTATGCCTCTATAAACATTCAGTACTTC.

Regarding this clonotype: This may arise from a read error, as a much more abundant clone is one base away. CDR3 sequence: CAWSVRGSHNEQFF. The CDR3 DNA follows: TGTGCCTGGAGTGTGAGAGGATCCCACAATGAGCAGTTCTTC. This chain joins TRBV30 and TRBJ2-1; D uncertain. Trimming took off 0 bases at V and 5 bases at J, with 11 bases between the two ends. This CDR3 spans 14 amino acids. From germline, CDR1 is GTSNPN and CDR2 SVGIG (reference sequence). The entire variable domain, with the rest obtained from reference TRBV30 and TRBJ2-1, is as follows: SQTIHQWPATLVQPVGSPLSLECTVEGTSNPNLYWYRQAAGRGLQLLFYSVGIGQISSEVPQNLSASRPQDRQFILSSKKLLLSDSGFYLCAWSVRGSHNEQFFGPGTRLTVL.

This chain uses TRBV12-3 or TRBV12-4 with TRBJ2-7; no firm D call. V lost 3 bases to trimming and J lost 4 bases, with 13 bases between them. CDR3 length equals 14 residues. The CDR3 sequence is CASSFGAQGYEQYF. CDR3 nucleotides: TGTGCCAGCAGTTTTGGTGCCCAAGGGTACGAGCAGTACTTC.

This clonotype was seen at least ten times. The V gene is TRBV27, the J gene TRBJ2-3, with D hard to call. CDR1 and CDR2 from the germline V gene are MNHEY and SMNVEV (reference sequence). The CDR3 extends over 14 amino acids. Trimming removed 6 bases at V and 2 bases at J, with 12 bases between. The CDR3, as DNA: TGTGCCAGCAGCCAAACATTGGCCACAGATACGCAGTATTTT. Protein sequence: CASSQTLATDTQYF.

In regard to this clonotype: The junction and the germline gene differ at one end; a read error may be behind it. The V gene is TRBV5-3, the J gene TRBJ2-3, with D uncertain. TRBV5-3 is sorted into the ORF group, with uncertain function. CDR3 length equals 14 residues. DNA for the CDR3: TGTGCCAGCAGCTTGCAGGAGTCCACAGATACGCGGTATTTT. Protein: CASSLQESTDTRYF.

On this clonotype: This may arise from a read error, as a much more abundant clone is one base away. The rearrangement links TRBV9 to TRBJ2-7; D perhaps matches TRBD2 (6 bases). There are 15 residues in the CDR3. Germline CDR1 reads SGDLS; CDR2 reads YYNGEE. CDR3 residues: CASSAGGTTAYEQCF. The CDR3 nucleotides read TGTGCCAGCAGCGCCGGGGGAACTACTGCCTACGAGCAGTGCTTC.

V is TRBV28 and J is TRBJ2-3; 8 bases are shared with TRBD2. The germline V gene has CDR1 MDHEN and CDR2 SYDVKM. V lost 6 bases to trimming and J lost 6 bases; unmatched junction nucleotides: 8. This CDR3 comprises 14 residues. The CDR3 DNA follows: TGTGCCAGCAGCCGCAGCGGGAGTTTGGATACGCAGTATTTT. It codes for CASSRSGSLDTQYF.

As concerns this clonotype: Mismatch with germline at one junction end may stem from a read error. The rearrangement joins TRBV27 to TRBJ1-5; unclear D gene. Germline V gives CDR1 MNHEY, CDR2 SMNVEV (reference sequence). The CDR3 is 13 residues long. This CDR3 reads CAGSFLSNQPQHF. CDR3 coding DNA: TGTGCCGGCAGTTTTCTCAGCAATCAGCCCCAGCATTTT.